The next 22 T cell receptor beta chains were all read from a single sample in a study of CD8 T cells in ankylosing spondylitis. TCRdb called the 5' RACE reads again in MiXCR, with one record for every CDR3 protein. The table records around 150,000 distinct CDR3 sequences, approximately 44% of them present only once. Sequencing was performed on synovial fluid, either unsorted or a sorted T cell fraction (not recorded which). These TCRs come from a male donor with ankylosing spondylitis.

Only a few counts were recorded for this clonotype. V gene TRBV6-2 or TRBV6-3 combines with J gene TRBJ2-1; 12 nucleotides line up with TRBD2. Germline V gene sequence: CDR1 MNHEY, CDR2 SVGEGT. CDR3 length: 18 amino acids. J was trimmed by 4 bases and V by 2 bases; bases with no gene match: 9. As DNA, the CDR3 is TGTGCCAGCAGTTACCTTTCCCCACTAGCGGGGGGTTACAATGAGCAGTTCTTC. Its translation: CASSYLSPLAGGYNEQFF.

This clonotype was seen many times. The rearrangement uses TRBV28 and TRBJ2-7; D gene unclear. Germline CDR1 and CDR2: MDHEN and SYDVKM. This CDR3 has 14 residues. V was trimmed by 5 bases and J by 2 bases, leaving 13 bases between them. CDR3 protein: CASSQLGSPYEQYF. The DNA of the CDR3 is TGTGCCAGCAGTCAACTGGGCAGCCCCTACGAGCAGTACTTC.

This clonotype has only a few counts. The chain joins TRBV12-3 or TRBV12-4 to TRBJ2-5; TRBD1 is a possible D gene (6 bases). This CDR3 spans 17 amino acids. The ends were cut back, 5 bases at V and 4 bases at J, with 23 bases in the middle. CDR3 region: CASSPRWGLGEGETQYF. CDR3 bases: TGTGCCAGCAGTCCTCGATGGGGGCTAGGGGAAGGAGAGACCCAGTACTTC.

This chain uses TRBV20-1 with TRBJ2-1, with 12 positions matching TRBD2. This CDR3 has 15 residues. The ends lost 3 bases at V and 6 bases at J; junction bases unmatched: 6. Germline values: CDR1 DFQATT, CDR2 SNEGSKA (reference sequence). CDR3 in DNA: TGCAGTGCTAGGTGGCTAGCGGGGGGGATCAATGAGCAGTTCTTC. Protein sequence: CSARWLAGGINEQFF.

V is TRBV4-3 and J is TRBJ1-2, with TRBD1 as a possible D gene (5 bases). Trimming removed 1 base from V and 4 bases from J, with 19 bases in between. This CDR3 contains 17 residues. Germline V gene lookup returns CDR1 LGHNA and CDR2 YSLEER. CDR3 residues: CASSQGAVPQGSYGYTF. The DNA of the CDR3 is TGCGCCAGCAGCCAAGGGGCAGTACCCCAGGGATCCTATGGCTACACCTTC.

This clonotype was seen more than once but under ten times. The gene calls are TRBV12-3 or TRBV12-4 and TRBJ1-1, with D unclear. Trimming stripped 4 bases from V and 0 bases from J, with 18 bases between. The CDR3 runs 17 residues. CDR3 nucleotide sequence: TGTGCCAGCAGTTCCCAACAGTTTCCGAGAATGAACACTGAAGCTTTCTTT. Residues: CASSSQQFPRMNTEAFF.

This chain connects TRBV6-4 to TRBJ2-3, with 10 bases that match TRBD2. The germline gives CDR1 MRHNA, CDR2 SNTAGT. The CDR3 has 16 amino acids. V shed 2 bases and J 2 bases; nucleotides not matched to a gene: 4. The CDR3 nucleotides read TGTGCCAGCAGTGACCAAGCGGGAGGGTCCACAGATACGCAGTATTTT. As protein: CASSDQAGGSTDTQYF.

This clonotype was seen only a few times. DNA for the CDR3: TGTGCCAGCAGCCCTCCTAGACGGGATTCACCCCTCCACTTT. Translated: CASSPPRRDSPLHF. This rearrangement joins TRBV7-4 to TRBJ1-6; no clear D gene. Trimming removed 5 bases from V and 8 bases from J, with 13 bases in between. There are 14 residues in the CDR3. Germline assignment: CDR1 SGHVT and CDR2 SQSDAQ. The variable domain in full, completed from reference TRBV7-4 and TRBJ1-6, reads GAGVSQSPRYKVAKRGRDVALRCDSISGHVTLYWYRQTLGQGSEVLTYSQSDAQRDKSGRPSGRFSAERPERSVSTLKIQRTEQGDSAVYLCASSPPRRDSPLHFGNGTRLTVT.

Ten or more counts support this clonotype. The rearrangement uses TRBV12-3 or TRBV12-4 and TRBJ2-2, with a tentative D call TRBD2 (6 bases). The V gene lost 2 bases and the J gene lost 5 bases, with 15 bases spanning the gap. This CDR3 region has 16 residues. CDR3 amino acids: CASSLLGPAGTGELFF. CDR3 DNA sequence: TGTGCCAGCAGTTTACTGGGCCCCGCGGGGACCGGGGAGCTGTTTTTT.

This chain links TRBV4-1 with TRBJ1-4; D unresolved. CDR3 length: 18 residues. The V end was cut by 1 base, the J end by 0 bases, with 15 bases between. Per the germline V gene, CDR1 is MGHRA and CDR2 is YSYEKL. The CDR3 here is CASSQVPTWSATNEKLFF. The CDR3 DNA follows: TGCGCCAGCAGCCAAGTCCCGACTTGGAGTGCAACTAATGAAAAACTGTTTTTT.

The chain has TRBV10-3 and TRBJ1-2; D may be TRBD1 (5 bases). Germline V gives CDR1 ENHRY, CDR2 SYGVKD. Trimming stripped 6 bases from V and 5 bases from J, with 10 bases between. The CDR3 runs 12 residues. The CDR3 spells CAIRRGPYGYTF. The CDR3 region has the DNA TGTGCCATCAGGAGGGGCCCATATGGCTACACCTTC.

This clonotype has more than one count but fewer than ten. This sequence joins TRBV12-3 or TRBV12-4 and TRBJ2-3, with 10 bases identical to TRBD2. The J segment lost 3 bases and the V segment lost 6 bases, leaving 6 bases of the junction unmatched. The CDR3 is made up of 15 amino acids. CDR3: CASRGTSVRTDTQYF. The DNA of the CDR3 is TGTGCCAGCAGGGGGACTAGCGTAAGGACAGATACGCAGTATTTT.

This clonotype has just a few counts. The CDR3 DNA sequence: TGTGCTAGTGGGCGAAGAGGGGAAGCTTTCTTT. Amino acids: CASGRRGEAFF. The chain combines TRBV12-5 with TRBJ1-1; D ambiguous. Germline CDR1 LGHNT, CDR2 FRNRAP. With 6 bases removed from V and 8 bases from J, the gap between germline ends came to 10 bases. The CDR3 covers 11 residues.

The chain employs TRBV7-4 and TRBJ2-2; 14 bases agree with TRBD2. In germline, CDR1 is SGHVT, CDR2 SQSDAQ. CDR3 length: 19 residues. With V trimmed by 5 bases and J by 1 base, 9 bases remained unmatched. The chain's CDR3 is CASSPEAGLAGVNTGELFF. CDR3 in DNA: TGTGCCAGCAGCCCAGAAGCGGGACTAGCGGGAGTGAACACCGGGGAGCTGTTTTTT. Filled out from reference TRBV7-4 and TRBJ2-2, the complete variable domain reads GAGVSQSPRYKVAKRGRDVALRCDSISGHVTLYWYRQTLGQGSEVLTYSQSDAQRDKSGRPSGRFSAERPERSVSTLKIQRTEQGDSAVYLCASSPEAGLAGVNTGELFFGEGSRLTVL.

The V and J genes are TRBV20-1 and TRBJ2-3; TRBD2 might be the D (7 bases). The CDR3 spans 16 residues. Trimming removed 2 bases from V and 1 base from J, with 16 bases in between. In germline, CDR1 is DFQATT, CDR2 SNEGSKA (reference sequence). Written as DNA, the CDR3 is TGCAGTGCTAGAAGTTCCGGGGGGCTGGGCACAGATACGCAGTATTTT. Protein product: CSARSSGGLGTDTQYF.

For the CDR3, the DNA is TGTGCCAGCAGCTTAGCGTTTTATCGGGAGCATGACAATGAGCAGTTCTTC. It translates to CASSLAFYREHDNEQFF. The genes are TRBV7-6 and TRBJ2-1; D may be TRBD2 (6 bases). Trimming left V 0 bases short and J 5 bases short, with 17 bases between. Germline-derived CDR1 and CDR2 are SGHVS and FNYEAQ. The CDR3 length is 17 residues.

Only a few counts were recorded for this clonotype. The CDR3 nucleotides read TGTGCCAGCAGCCTCGATTACACAGGGGGAGATACTGAAGCTTTCTTT. Its translation is CASSLDYTGGDTEAFF. The gene calls are TRBV7-9 and TRBJ1-1; 8 nucleotides agree with TRBD1. The CDR3 runs 16 residues. The V and J ends lost 5 bases and 5 bases, in that order; junction bases with no gene match: 13. Germline loops: CDR1 SEHNR, CDR2 FQNEAQ (reference sequence).

The chain joins TRBV2 to TRBJ1-1; D is unresolved. The CDR3 is made up of 12 amino acids. Trimming took off 6 bases at V and 5 bases at J, with 10 bases between the two ends. Germline CDR1 is SNHLY and CDR2 is FYNNEI. CDR3 nucleotides: TGTGCCAGCAGCCCGGGGTTTACTGAAGCTTTCTTT. It translates to CASSPGFTEAFF.

This clonotype was counted a few times. V gene TRBV4-1 combines with J gene TRBJ1-6, with a weak D call TRBD1 (6 bases). Germline V gene data show CDR1 as MGHRA and CDR2 as YSYEKL. Trimming took off 2 bases at V and 5 bases at J, with 13 bases between the two ends. CDR3 size: 16 residues. The CDR3 sequence: CASSQRWDTNNSPLHF. Written as DNA, the CDR3 is TGCGCCAGCAGCCAACGATGGGACACAAATAATTCACCCCTCCACTTT.

Ten or more counts support this clonotype. This chain connects TRBV20-1 to TRBJ2-1, with 10 bases matching TRBD2. Germline V CDR1 and CDR2: DFQATT, SNEGSKA (reference sequence). The CDR3 has 13 residues. Losses at the gene ends were 6 bases for V and 3 bases for J; bases not matched to a gene: 2. The CDR3 region has the DNA TGCAGTGCCCCTAGCGGGGGCTACAATGAGCAGTTCTTC. Its translation is CSAPSGGYNEQFF.

V usage is TRBV4-1 and J usage is TRBJ1-1; weak D call: TRBD1 (5 bases). With 3 bases removed from V and 1 base from J, the gap between germline ends came to 12 bases. The germline CDR1 and CDR2 sequences are MGHRA and YSYEKL. CDR3 size: 15 residues. This CDR3 is CASSHPDSGNTEAFF. The CDR3 DNA is TGCGCCAGCAGCCATCCAGACAGTGGGAACACTGAAGCTTTCTTT.

V gene TRBV7-8 combines with J gene TRBJ2-1, with D maybe TRBD1 (5 bases). Trimming cost V 3 bases and J 7 bases, with 16 bases left between them. Germline V lookup: CDR1 SGHVS, CDR2 FQNEAQ. The CDR3 extends over 15 amino acids. The CDR3 loop is CASSLNVGPGNEQFF. The CDR3 region has the DNA TGTGCCAGCAGCTTGAATGTGGGGCCAGGGAATGAGCAGTTCTTC.